This passage covers 2 T cell receptor beta chains from one sample sequenced in a study of blood T cell repertoires in COVID-19. Sequenced by immunoSEQ multiplex PCR; TCRdb stores in-frame clones only, minus some. The sample records 5,000 to 6,500 clones, 88% being singletons. The sequencing input was peripheral blood. The receptors come from a human donor in a cohort sampled during active COVID-19.

This chain joins TRBV11-3 and TRBJ2-1; tentatively, D is TRBD2 (7 bases). The CDR3 totals 15 residues. Germline V gene data show CDR1 as SGHNT and CDR2 as YENEEA. With 5 bases removed from V and 9 bases from J, the gap between germline ends came to 20 bases. The CDR3 DNA follows: TGTGCCAGCAGCCTCGTAAAGGGGGGGCTGGGTGAGCAGTTCTTC. Amino acid sequence: CASSLVKGGLGEQFF.

The chain joins TRBV2 to TRBJ2-3, with 9 bases fitting TRBD1. V shed 3 bases and J 12 bases; nucleotides not matched to a gene: 4. This CDR3 has 12 residues. Germline-derived CDR1 and CDR2 are SNHLY and FYNNEI. DNA of the CDR3: TGTGCCAGCAGTGAGACAGGGGGTGTTCAGTATTTT. Translation: CASSETGGVQYF.